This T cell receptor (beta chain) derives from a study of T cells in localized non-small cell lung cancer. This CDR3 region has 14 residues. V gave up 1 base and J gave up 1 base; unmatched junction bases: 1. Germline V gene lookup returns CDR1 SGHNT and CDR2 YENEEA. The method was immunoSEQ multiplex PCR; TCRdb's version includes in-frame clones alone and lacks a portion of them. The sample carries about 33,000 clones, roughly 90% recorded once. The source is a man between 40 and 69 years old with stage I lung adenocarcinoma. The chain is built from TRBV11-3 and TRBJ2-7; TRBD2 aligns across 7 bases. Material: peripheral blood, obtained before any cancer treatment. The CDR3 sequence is CASSLAGGSYEQYF. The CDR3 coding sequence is TGTGCCAGCAGCTTAGCGGGGGGTTCCTACGAGCAGTACTTC.